Sequencing of this TCR beta chain was carried out in a study of CD8+CD57+ T cells in acquired aplastic anemia (dated by TCRdb to between 2017 and 2018). At the level of the whole study: A mean of roughly 3.2 ug of DNA, ranging from roughly 0.18 to 30 ug, was extracted from sorted CD4+ and CD8+ cells. CD8+CD57+ expansion was defined as a frequency above the mean frequency observed in healthy subjects. General findings and caveats noted by the study authors: Twenty-nine CD8+ CDR3 sequences were shared between patients and controls but appeared highly expressed in patients and within their immunodominant clones. CD8+ Simpson's diversity did not differ significantly between patients and healthy controls (P=0.060).

This clonotype was counted once. Its antigen is still unknown. There are no base qualities to consult, and no much larger clone falls within one base. A single read constitutes weak evidence. Profiling of TCR beta VDJ combinations and CDR3 sequences used genomic DNA as the template. An Illumina HiSeq 2000 was used for TCR repertoire sequencing. In the authors' own workflow: Repertoires were assessed using TRBV/TRBJ rearrangement plots, CDR3 size and DJ length profiles, and Simpson's diversity index. The most abundant DNA sequence in the deep sequencing data was taken as the immunodominant clone. CDR3 amino acid sequences were checked for sharing between subjects and were compared against published repertoires and the VDJdb database. The public reads were run again by TCRdb, first through fastp at Q25 and then through MiXCR, and only productive beta chains were kept. A single entry per CDR3 protein holds the most common genes and DNA from its merged rows. These V and J calls originate from TCRdb's pipeline instead of the authors' own analysis. For this sample there are under 250,000 distinct CDR3 sequences; approximately 50% appear just once. The top ten hold 6.5% to 8% of the sample.

Clipping removes 1 base from V and 9 bases from J, with 6 as the unmatched junction base count. The CDR3 runs 13 amino acids, cysteine and phenylalanine included. Only the CDR3 region is kept as DNA, spanning 39 bases read in frame from base 1. Reading the germline V gene gives CDR1 SQVTM and CDR2 ANQGSEA. Flow cytometry had shown CD8+CD57+ cell expansion in the patients selected for sequencing. Every patient had severe acquired aplastic anemia, diagnosed using the International Study of Aplastic Anemia and Agranulocytosis and Camitta criteria. No therapy had been received by the patients at the time of blood sampling. In this study, sorted CD4+ and CD8+ T cells from the blood of healthy subjects and of severe aplastic anemia patients had their TCR repertoires deep-sequenced. Patients were enrolled in the USA under clinicaltrials.gov protocols 00001620, 01623167, 00001397, 00071045, 00081523 and 00961064. Ficoll-Paque density gradient centrifugation was used to isolate peripheral blood mononuclear cells. Before DNA was extracted, CD4+ and CD8+ T cells were sorted using either FACS or magnetic beads.

The specimen sequenced was sorted CD4+, CD8+, or CD8+CD57+ T cells (not recorded which) from PBMCs. The clonotype originates from a human donor with aplastic anemia. Rearrangement joined TRBV29-1 to TRBJ2-1; TRBD2 matches 7 bases in the middle. The DNA sequence is TGCAGCGTTGAAGGGACCGGGACTACTGAGCAGTTCTTC. The resulting protein is CSVEGTGTTEQFF.